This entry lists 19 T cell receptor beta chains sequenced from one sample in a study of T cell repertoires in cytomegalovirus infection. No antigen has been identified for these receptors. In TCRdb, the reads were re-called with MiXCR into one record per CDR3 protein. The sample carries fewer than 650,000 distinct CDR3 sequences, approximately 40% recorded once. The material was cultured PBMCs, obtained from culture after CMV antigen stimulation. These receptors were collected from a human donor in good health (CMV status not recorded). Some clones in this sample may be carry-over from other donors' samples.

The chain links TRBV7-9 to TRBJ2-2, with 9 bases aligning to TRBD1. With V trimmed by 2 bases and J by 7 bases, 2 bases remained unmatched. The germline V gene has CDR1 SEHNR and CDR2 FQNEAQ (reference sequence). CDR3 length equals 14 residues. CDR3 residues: CASSLYRGLGELFF. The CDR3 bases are TGTGCCAGCAGCTTATACAGGGGGCTCGGGGAGCTGTTTTTT. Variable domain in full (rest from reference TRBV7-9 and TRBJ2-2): DTGVSQNPRHKITKRGQNVTFRCDPISEHNRLYWYRQTLGQGPEFLTYFQNEAQLEKSRLLSDRFSAERPKGSFSTLEIQRTEQGDSAMYLCASSLYRGLGELFFGEGSRLTVL.

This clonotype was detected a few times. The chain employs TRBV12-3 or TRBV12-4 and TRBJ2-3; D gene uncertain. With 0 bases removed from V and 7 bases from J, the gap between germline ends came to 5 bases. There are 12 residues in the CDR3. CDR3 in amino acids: CASSLASYTQYF. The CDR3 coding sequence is TGTGCCAGCAGTTTAGCGTCTTATACGCAGTATTTT.

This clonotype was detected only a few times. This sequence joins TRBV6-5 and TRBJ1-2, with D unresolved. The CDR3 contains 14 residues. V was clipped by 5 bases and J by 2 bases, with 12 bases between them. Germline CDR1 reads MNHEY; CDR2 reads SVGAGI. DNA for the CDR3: TGTGCCAGCAGTCCCTACGGGCGGAACTATGGCTACACCTTC. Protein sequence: CASSPYGRNYGYTF.

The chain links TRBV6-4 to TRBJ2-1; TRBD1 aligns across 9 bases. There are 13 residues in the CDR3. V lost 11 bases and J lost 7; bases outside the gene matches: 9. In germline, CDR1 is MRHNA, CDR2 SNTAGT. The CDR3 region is CADRDRDTNEQFF. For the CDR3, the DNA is TGTGCCGACCGGGACAGGGACACAAATGAGCAGTTCTTC.

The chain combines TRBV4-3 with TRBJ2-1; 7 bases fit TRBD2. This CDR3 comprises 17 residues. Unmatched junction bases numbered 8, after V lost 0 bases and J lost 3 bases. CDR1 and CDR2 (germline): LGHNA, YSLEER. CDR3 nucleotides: TGCGCCAGCAGCCAAGATCCTGGGGGGGGTTACTACAATGAGCAGTTCTTC. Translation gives CASSQDPGGGYYNEQFF.

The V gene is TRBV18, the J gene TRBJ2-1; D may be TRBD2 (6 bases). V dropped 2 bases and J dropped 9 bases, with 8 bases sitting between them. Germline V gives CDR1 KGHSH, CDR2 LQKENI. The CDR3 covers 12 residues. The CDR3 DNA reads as TGTGCCAGCTCACCAAGGAGGGGTGAGCAGTTCTTC. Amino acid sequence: CASSPRRGEQFF.

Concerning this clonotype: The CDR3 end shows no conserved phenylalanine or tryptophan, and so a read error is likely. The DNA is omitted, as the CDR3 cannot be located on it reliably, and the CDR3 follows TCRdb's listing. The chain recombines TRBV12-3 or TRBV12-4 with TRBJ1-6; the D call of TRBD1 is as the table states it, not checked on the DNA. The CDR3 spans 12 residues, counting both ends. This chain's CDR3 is CASSRTTGPDDL.

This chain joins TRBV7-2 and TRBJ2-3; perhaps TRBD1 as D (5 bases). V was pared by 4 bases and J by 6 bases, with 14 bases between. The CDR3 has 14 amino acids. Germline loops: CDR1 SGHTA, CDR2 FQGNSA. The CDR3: CASSSAGHADTQYF. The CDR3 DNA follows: TGTGCCAGCAGCTCAGCCGGACACGCCGATACGCAGTATTTT.

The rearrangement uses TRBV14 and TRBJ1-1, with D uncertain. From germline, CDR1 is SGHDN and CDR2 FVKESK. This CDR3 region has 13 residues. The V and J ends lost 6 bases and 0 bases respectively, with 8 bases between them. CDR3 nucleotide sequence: TGTGCCAGCAGGCACCTGGTGAACACTGAAGCTTTCTTT. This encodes CASRHLVNTEAFF.

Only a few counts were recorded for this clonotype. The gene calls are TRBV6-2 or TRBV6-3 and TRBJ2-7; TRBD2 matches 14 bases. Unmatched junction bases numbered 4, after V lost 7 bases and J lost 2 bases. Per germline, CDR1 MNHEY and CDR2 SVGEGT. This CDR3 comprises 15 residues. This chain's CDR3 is CASKEGLAGAYEQYF. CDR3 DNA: TGTGCCAGCAAGGAGGGACTAGCGGGAGCCTACGAGCAGTACTTC.

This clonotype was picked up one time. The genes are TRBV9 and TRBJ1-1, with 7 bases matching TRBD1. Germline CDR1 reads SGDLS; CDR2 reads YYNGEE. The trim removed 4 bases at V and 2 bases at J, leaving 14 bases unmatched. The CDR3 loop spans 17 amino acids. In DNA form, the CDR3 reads TGTGCCAGCAGCTTGACAGGGTCGAGGGGCCGTAACACTGAAGCTTTCTTT. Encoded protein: CASSLTGSRGRNTEAFF. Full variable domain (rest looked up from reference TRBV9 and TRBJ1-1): DSGVTQTPKHLITATGQRVTLRCSPRSGDLSVYWYQQSLDQGLQFLIQYYNGEERAKGNILERFSAQQFPDLHSELNLSSLELGDSALYFCASSLTGSRGRNTEAFFGQGTRLTVV.

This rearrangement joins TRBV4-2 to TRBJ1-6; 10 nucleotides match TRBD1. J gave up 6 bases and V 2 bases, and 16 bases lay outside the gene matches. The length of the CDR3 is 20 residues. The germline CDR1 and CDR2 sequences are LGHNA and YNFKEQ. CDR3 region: CASSQPSSPGQGSGNSPLHF. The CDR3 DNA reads TGTGCCAGCAGCCAACCCTCCTCCCCGGGACAGGGGTCGGGTAATTCACCCCTCCACTTT.

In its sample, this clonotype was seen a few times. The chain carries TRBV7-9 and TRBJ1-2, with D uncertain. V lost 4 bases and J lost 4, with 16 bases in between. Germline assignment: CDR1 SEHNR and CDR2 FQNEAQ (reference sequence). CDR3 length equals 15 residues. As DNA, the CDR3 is TGTGCCAGCAGCTCCGCCTACCCACGGTTCTATGGCTACACCTTC. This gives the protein CASSSAYPRFYGYTF.

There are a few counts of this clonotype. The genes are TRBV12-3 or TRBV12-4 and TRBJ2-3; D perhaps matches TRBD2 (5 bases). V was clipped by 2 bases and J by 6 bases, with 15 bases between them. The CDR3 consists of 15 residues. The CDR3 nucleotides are TGTGCCAGCAGTTTACGTGGTCCCCGGGGTGATACGCAGTATTTT. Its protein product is CASSLRGPRGDTQYF.

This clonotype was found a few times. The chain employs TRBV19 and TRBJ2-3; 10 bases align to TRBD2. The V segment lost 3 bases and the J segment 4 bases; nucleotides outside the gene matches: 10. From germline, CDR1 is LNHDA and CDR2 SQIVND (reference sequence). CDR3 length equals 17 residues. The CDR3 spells CASSILASGGAADTQYF. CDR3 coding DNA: TGTGCCAGTAGTATCTTGGCTAGCGGGGGTGCAGCAGATACGCAGTATTTT.

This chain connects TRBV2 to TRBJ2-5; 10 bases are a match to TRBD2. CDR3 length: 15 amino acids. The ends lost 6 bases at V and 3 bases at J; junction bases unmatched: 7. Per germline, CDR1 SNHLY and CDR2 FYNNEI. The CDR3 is CASRLERGGKETQYF. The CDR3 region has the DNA TGTGCCAGCAGGCTGGAGCGGGGGGGTAAAGAGACCCAGTACTTC.

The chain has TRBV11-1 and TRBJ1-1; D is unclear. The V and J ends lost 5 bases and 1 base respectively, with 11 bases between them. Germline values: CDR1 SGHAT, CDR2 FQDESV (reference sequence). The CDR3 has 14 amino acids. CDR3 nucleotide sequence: TGTGCCAGCAGCCCCCGTTTGTCGAACACTGAAGCTTTCTTT. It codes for CASSPRLSNTEAFF.

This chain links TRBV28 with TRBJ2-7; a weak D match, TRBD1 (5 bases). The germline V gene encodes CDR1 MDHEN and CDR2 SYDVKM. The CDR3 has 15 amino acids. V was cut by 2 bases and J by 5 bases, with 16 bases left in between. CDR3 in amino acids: CASSLDGRVRHEQYF. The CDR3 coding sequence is TGTGCCAGCAGTTTAGATGGCAGGGTAAGGCACGAGCAGTACTTC.

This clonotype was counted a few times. CDR3 coding DNA: TGTGCCAGCAGGGGGACAGGGGGCTACGAGCAGTACTTC. Amino acids: CASRGTGGYEQYF. This chain uses TRBV2 with TRBJ2-7, with 11 bases fitting TRBD1. Germline CDR1 SNHLY, CDR2 FYNNEI. Losses at the gene ends were 6 bases for V and 3 bases for J; bases not matched to a gene: 1. The CDR3 is 13 residues long.